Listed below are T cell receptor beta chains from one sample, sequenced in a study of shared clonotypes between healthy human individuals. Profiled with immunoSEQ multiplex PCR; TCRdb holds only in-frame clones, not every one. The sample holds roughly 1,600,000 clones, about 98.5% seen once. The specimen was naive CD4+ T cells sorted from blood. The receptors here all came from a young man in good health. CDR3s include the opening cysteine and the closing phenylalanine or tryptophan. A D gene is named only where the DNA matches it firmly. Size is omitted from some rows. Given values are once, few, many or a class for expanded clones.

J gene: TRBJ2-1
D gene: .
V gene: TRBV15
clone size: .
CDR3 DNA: TGTGCCACCAGGGCTAGCGACTACAATGAGCAGTTCTTC
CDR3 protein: CATRASDYNEQFF

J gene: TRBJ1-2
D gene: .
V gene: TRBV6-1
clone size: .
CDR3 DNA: TGTGCCAGCAGTGAAATACTTAGCTATGGCTACACCTTC
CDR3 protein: CASSEILSYGYTF

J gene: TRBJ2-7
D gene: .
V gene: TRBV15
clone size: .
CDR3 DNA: TGTGCCACCAGCAGAGAGGCCCTTATCTACGAGCAGTACTTC
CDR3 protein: CATSREALIYEQYF

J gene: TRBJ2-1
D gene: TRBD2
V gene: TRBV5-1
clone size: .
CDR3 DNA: TGCGCCAGCAGCTTGGGTGGGCTAGCGGGAGTACAGTTCTTC
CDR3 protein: CASSLGGLAGVQFF

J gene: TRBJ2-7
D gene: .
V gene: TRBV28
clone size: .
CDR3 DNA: TGTGCCAGCAGCCCCAGGGGGAGGACTACCTACGAGCAGTACTTC
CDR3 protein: CASSPRGRTTYEQYF

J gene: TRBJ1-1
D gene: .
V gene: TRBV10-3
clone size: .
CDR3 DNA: TGTGCCATCAGTGAGTCTTCTGTACAGCTCCTTAACACTGAAGCTTTCTTT
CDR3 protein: CAISESSVQLLNTEAFF

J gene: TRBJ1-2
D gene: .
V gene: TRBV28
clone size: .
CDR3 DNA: TGTGCCAGCTCGCAGGCAGGGTTCATCTATGGCTACACCTTC
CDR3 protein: CASSQAGFIYGYTF

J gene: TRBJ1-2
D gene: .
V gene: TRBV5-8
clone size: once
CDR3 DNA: TGTGCCAGCAGCTCGCTGGGAAAGGGCTACACCTTC
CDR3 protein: CASSSLGKGYTF

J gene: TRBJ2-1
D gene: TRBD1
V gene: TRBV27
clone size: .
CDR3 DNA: TGTGCCAGCAGTTTACGCCCCCGGGACAGGGGGCACAATGAGCAGTTCTTC
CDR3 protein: CASSLRPRDRGHNEQFF

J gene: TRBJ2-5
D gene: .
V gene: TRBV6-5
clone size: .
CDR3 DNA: TGTGCCAGCAGAGAAAGGAGGGGGTACCAAGAGACCCAGTACTTC
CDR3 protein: CASRERRGYQETQYF

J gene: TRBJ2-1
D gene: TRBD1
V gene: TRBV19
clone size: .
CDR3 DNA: TGTGCCAGAGAAAAATGTTGGGACAGGGGTGTAAATGAGCAGTTCTTC
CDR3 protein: CAREKCWDRGVNEQFF

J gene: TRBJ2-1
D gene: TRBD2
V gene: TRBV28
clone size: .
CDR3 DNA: TGTGCCAGCAAGAGCGGGAGGGGGCCCAATGAGCAGTTCTTC
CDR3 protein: CASKSGRGPNEQFF

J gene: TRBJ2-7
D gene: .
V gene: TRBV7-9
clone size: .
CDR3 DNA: TGTGCCAGCAGCGAGGGGGTCAAAAGCTACGAGCAGTACTTC
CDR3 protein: CASSEGVKSYEQYF

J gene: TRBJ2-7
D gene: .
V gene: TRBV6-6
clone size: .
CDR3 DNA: TGTGCCAGCAGTTACGGAGGCAAGACCTACGAGCAGTACTTC
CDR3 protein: CASSYGGKTYEQYF

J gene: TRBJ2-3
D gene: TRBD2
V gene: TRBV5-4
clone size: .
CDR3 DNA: TGTGCCAGCAGCTTGGGACTAGCGGGAGAAGGGGGCACAGATACGCAGTATTTT
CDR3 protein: CASSLGLAGEGGTDTQYF

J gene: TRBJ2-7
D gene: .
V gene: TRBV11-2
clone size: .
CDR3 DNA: TGTGCCAGCAGCTTAGTATTCTACGAGCAGTACTTC
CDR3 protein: CASSLVFYEQYF

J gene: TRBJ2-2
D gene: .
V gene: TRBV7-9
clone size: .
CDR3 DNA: TGTGCCAGCAGCTTATCCCAGAGCGGGGAGCTGTTTTTT
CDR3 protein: CASSLSQSGELFF

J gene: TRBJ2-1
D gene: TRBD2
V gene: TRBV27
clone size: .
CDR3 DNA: TGTGCCAGCAGTTTATCGACTAGCGGGAGTATCTACAATGAGCAGTTCTTC
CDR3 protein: CASSLSTSGSIYNEQFF

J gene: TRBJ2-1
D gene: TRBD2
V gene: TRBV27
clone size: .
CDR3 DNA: TGTGCCAGCAGTTTATTAGCGGGAGTCAGGAATGAGCAGTTCTTC
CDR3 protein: CASSLLAGVRNEQFF

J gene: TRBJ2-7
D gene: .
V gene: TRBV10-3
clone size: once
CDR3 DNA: TGTGCCATCAGTGAGCTAAACGGGATCCCCACCGGGTACGAGCAGTACTTC
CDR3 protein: CAISELNGIPTGYEQYF

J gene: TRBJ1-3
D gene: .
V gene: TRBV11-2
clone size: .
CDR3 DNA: TGTGCCAGCAGCTTAATCACAACCGGAAACACCATATATTTT
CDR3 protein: CASSLITTGNTIYF

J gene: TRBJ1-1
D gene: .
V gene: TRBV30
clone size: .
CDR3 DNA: TGTGCCTGGACTATCGGACGGGGGCGCACTGAAGCTTTCTTT
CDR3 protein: CAWTIGRGRTEAFF

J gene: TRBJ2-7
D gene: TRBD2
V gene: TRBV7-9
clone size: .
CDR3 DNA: TGTGCCAGCAGCCGGACTAGCGATTACTACGAGCAGTACTTC
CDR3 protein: CASSRTSDYYEQYF

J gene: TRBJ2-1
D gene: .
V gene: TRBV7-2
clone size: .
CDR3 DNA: TGTGCCAGCAGCTTACGCAGGGGAACTCACAATGAGCAGTTCTTC
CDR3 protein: CASSLRRGTHNEQFF

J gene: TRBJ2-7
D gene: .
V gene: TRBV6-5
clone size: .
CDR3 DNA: TGTGCCAGCAGGACACAGGGTTGGACTTACGAGCAGTACTTC
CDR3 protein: CASRTQGWTYEQYF

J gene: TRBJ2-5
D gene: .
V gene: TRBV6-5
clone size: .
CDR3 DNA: TGTGCCAGCAGTAAGTGGCCTGCTGAGACCCAGTACTTC
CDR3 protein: CASSKWPAETQYF

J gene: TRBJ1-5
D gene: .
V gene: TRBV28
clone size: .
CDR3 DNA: TGTGCCAGCTACCGGGCCCCAACCCAGCATTTT
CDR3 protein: CASYRAPTQHF

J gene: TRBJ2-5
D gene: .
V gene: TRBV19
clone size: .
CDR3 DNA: TGTGCCAGTAGTGCGGGACACCCACCGGAGACCCAGTACTTC
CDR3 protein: CASSAGHPPETQYF

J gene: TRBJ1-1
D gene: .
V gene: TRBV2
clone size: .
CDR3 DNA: TGTGCCAGCAGTTACAGGGAAGGTCACACTGAAGCTTTCTTT
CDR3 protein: CASSYREGHTEAFF

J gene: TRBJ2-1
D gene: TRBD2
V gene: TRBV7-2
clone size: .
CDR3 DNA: TGTGCCAGCAGCTTAGAGGGACTAGCGGCCTACAATGAGCAGTTCTTC
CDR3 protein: CASSLEGLAAYNEQFF

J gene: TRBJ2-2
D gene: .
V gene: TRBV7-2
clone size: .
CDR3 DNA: TGTGCCAGCAGCTCCCAGCTTAACACCGGGGAGCTGTTTTTT
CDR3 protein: CASSSQLNTGELFF

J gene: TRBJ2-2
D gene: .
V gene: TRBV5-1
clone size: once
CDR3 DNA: TGCGCCAGCAGCTTGTCAATAGCGCGGGCCGGGGAGCTGTTTTTT
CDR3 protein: CASSLSIARAGELFF

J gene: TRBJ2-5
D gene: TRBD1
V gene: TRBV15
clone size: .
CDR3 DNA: TGTGCCACCAGCCCGAGGGGGCAGGGCGAGGAGACCCAGTACTTC
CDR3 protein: CATSPRGQGEETQYF

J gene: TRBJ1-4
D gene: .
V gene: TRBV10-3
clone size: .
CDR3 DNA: TGTGCCATCAGTGACCTTCGGGGGGCGAGTGAAAAACTGTTTTTT
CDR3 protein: CAISDLRGASEKLFF

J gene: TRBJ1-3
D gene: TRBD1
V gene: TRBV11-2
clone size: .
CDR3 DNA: TGTGCCAGCAGTCTAGGGACAGCGTTATCTGGAAACACCATATATTTT
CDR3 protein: CASSLGTALSGNTIYF

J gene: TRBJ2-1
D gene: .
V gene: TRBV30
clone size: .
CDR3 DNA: TGTGCCTGGAGTGACTGGAGCTCCTACAATGAGCAGTTCTTC
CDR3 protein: CAWSDWSSYNEQFF

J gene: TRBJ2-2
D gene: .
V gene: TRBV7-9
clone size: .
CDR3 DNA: TGTGCCAGCAGCTTAGGGAGGGCCATTGTTTACACCGGGGAGCTGTTTTTT
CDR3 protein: CASSLGRAIVYTGELFF

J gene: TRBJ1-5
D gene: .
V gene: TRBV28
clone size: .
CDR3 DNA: TGTGCCAGCAGTTTATCCCAAGCTCCAACGAGGCAGCCCCAGCATTTT
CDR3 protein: CASSLSQAPTRQPQHF

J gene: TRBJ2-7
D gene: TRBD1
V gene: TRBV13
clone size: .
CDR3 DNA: TGTGCCAGCAGCGAACGGGACAGGGGTTGGAACGAGCAGTACTTC
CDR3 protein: CASSERDRGWNEQYF

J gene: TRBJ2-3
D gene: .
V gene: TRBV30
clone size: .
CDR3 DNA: TGTGCCGGGACACGACAGGCTTCATCAGATACGCAGTATTTT
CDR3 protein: CAGTRQASSDTQYF

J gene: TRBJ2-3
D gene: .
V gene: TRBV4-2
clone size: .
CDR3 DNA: TGTGCCAGCAGCCGGGCAATGGCAGATACGCAGTATTTT
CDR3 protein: CASSRAMADTQYF

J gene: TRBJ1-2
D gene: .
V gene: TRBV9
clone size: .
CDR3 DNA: TGTGCCAGCAGCTCACAGGATGACTATGGCTACACCTTC
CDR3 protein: CASSSQDDYGYTF

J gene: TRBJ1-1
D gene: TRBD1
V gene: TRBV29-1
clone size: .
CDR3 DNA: TGCAGCGGGGACAGGGGAAACACTGAAGCTTTCTTT
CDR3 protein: CSGDRGNTEAFF

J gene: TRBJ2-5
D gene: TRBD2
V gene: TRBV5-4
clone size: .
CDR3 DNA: TGTGCCAGCAGTGGGACTAGCGGGCTACAAGAGACCCAGTACTTC
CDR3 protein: CASSGTSGLQETQYF

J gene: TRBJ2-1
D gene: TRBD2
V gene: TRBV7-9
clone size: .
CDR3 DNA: TGTGCCAGCAGCTTAGCGGGAGGGCCAAACAATGAGCAGTTCTTC
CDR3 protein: CASSLAGGPNNEQFF

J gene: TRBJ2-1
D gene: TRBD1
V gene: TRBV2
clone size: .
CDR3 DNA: TGTGCCAGCAGGCAGTGGTTCGGGGACAGCTCCTACAATGAGCAGTTCTTC
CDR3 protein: CASRQWFGDSSYNEQFF

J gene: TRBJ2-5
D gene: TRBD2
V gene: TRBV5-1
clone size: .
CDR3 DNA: TGCGCCAGCAGCTCTGCTAGCGGGAGTTTGGGGTCCCAAGAGACCCAGTACTTC
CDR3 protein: CASSSASGSLGSQETQYF

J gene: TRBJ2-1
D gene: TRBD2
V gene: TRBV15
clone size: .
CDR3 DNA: TGTGCCACCAGCAGACCTCCGGGACTACCATACAATGAGCAGTTCTTC
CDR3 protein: CATSRPPGLPYNEQFF

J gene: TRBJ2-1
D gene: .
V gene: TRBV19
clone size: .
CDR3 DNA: TGTGCCAGTAGTCGAAGGGGGGGAAGAGGAGGTGAGCAGTTCTTC
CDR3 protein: CASSRRGGRGGEQFF

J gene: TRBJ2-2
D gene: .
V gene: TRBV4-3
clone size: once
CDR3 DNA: TGCGCCAGCAGCCAAGAAGGGAGGTCGGAGATTTCCGGGGAGCTGTTTTTT
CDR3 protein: CASSQEGRSEISGELFF

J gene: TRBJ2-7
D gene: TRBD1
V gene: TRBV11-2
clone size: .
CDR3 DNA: TGTGCCAGCAGCTTAGATGGGGGGACAGGGTTCTACGAGCAGTACTTC
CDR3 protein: CASSLDGGTGFYEQYF